This T cell receptor beta chain emerged from a study of T-cell memory formation after mild COVID-19. Study in general: TCR clusters largely stayed donor specific.

Germline CDR1 LNHNV, CDR2 YYDKDF (reference sequence). The CDR3 consists of 13 residues. V lost 1 base, J lost 5 bases, and 2 bases stayed unmatched. TCRdb analysed the 5' RACE reads with MiXCR anew, one entry per CDR3 protein. The table includes fewer than 400,000 distinct CDR3 sequences, about 17% detected once. What was sequenced was PBMCs or a T cell subset sorted from them (not recorded which). This clonotype originated in a man younger than 35 who had mild COVID-19 (a few samples of this study predate the infection). Cell type and time point are not known. The chain recombines TRBV15 with TRBJ2-7, with TRBD2 matching over 7 bases. CDR3 sequence (DNA): TGTGCCACCAGCAGAGCGGCGGGGGACGAGCAGTACGTC. Its translation: CATSRAAGDEQYV.